This T cell receptor beta chain was observed in a study of blood T cells in healthy people across ages. Only a few counts were recorded for this clonotype. The germline V gene has CDR1 SGDLS and CDR2 YYNGEE. The CDR3 has 13 residues. Losses at the gene ends were 3 bases for V and 8 bases for J; bases not matched to a gene: 7. It was with a sample-barcoded 5' primer and a J-beta primer mix that a second PCR of roughly 7 to 11 cycles was run. Carrying 12 random nucleotides, a template-switch adaptor labeled each individual cDNA molecule. Using its own MiXCR run on the 5' RACE reads, TCRdb lists one record per CDR3 protein. This sample has about a million distinct CDR3 sequences, with 30% to 40% found just once.

The receptor was isolated from a man younger than 35 in good health. The chain joins TRBV9 to TRBJ1-2; 7 bases are shared with TRBD1. Sequenced: blood. The CDR3: CASSESDRTGYTF. The DNA of the CDR3 is TGTGCCAGCAGCGAATCGGACAGGACGGGCTACACCTTC.